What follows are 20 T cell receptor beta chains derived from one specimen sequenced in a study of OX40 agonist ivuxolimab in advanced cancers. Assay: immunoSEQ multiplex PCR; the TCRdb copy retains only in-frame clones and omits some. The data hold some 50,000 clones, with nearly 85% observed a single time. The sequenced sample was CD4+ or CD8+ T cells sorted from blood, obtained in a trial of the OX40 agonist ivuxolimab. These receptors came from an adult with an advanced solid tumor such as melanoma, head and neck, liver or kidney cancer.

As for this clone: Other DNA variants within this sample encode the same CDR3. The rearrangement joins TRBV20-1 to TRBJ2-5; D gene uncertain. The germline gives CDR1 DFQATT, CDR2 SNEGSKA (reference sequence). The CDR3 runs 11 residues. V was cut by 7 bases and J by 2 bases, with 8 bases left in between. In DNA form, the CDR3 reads TGCAGTGGCGACTTACAAGAGACCCAGTACTTC. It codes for CSGDLQETQYF.

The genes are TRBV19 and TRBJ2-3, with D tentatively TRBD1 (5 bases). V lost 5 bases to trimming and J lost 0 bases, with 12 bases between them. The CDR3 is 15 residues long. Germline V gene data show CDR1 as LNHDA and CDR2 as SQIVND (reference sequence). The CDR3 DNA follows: TGTGCCAGTAGTCTCAGGGTGTCGAGCACAGATACGCAGTATTTT. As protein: CASSLRVSSTDTQYF.

The CDR3 nucleotides are TGCAGCGTGTGGGATGGGGTTCCCAACGGCTACACCTTC. Encoded protein: CSVWDGVPNGYTF. This chain connects TRBV29-1 to TRBJ1-2, with D unclear. The V gene's germline CDR1 is SQVTM and CDR2 ANQGSEA. There are 13 residues in the CDR3. Trimming removed 6 bases from V and 8 bases from J, with 19 bases in between.

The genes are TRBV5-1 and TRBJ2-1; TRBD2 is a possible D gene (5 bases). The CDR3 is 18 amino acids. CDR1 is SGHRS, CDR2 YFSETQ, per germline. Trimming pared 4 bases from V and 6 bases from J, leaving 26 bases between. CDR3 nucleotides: TGCGCCAGCAGCGTGGGCCCGGGGATAGGGAGAGAGGGCAATGAGCAGTTCTTC. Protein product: CASSVGPGIGREGNEQFF.

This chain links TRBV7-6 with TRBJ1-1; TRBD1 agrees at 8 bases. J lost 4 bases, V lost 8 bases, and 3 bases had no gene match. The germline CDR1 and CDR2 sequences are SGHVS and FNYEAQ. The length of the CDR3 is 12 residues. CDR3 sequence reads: CASGTGPTEAFF. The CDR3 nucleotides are TGTGCCAGCGGGACAGGCCCCACTGAAGCTTTCTTT.

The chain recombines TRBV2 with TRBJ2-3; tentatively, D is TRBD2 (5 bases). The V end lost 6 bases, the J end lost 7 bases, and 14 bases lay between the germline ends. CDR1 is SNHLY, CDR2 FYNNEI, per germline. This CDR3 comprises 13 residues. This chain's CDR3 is CASRLDWGNTQYF. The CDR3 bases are TGTGCCAGCAGACTGGACTGGGGAAATACGCAGTATTTT.

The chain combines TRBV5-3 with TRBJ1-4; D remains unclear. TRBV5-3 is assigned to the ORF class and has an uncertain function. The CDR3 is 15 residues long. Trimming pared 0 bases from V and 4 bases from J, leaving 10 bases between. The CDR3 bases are TGTGCCAGAAGCTTGGTGGGGAGGCTTAATGAAAAACTGTTTTTT. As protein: CARSLVGRLNEKLFF.

CDR3 region: CASSDLAGAAKETQYF. The CDR3 DNA reads TGTGCCAGCAGTGACTTGGCGGGAGCCGCAAAAGAGACCCAGTACTTC. The gene calls are TRBV6-4 and TRBJ2-5; 7 bases fit TRBD2. The CDR3 totals 16 residues. Unmatched junction bases numbered 8, after V lost 1 base and J lost 3 bases. Per the germline V gene, CDR1 is MRHNA and CDR2 is SNTAGT.

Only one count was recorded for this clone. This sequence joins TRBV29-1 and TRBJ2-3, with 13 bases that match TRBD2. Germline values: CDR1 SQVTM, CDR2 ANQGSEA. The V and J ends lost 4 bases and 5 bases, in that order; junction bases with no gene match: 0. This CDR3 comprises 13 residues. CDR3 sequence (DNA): TGCAGCGTTGGGACTAGCGGGAGAGATACGCAGTATTTT. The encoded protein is CSVGTSGRDTQYF.

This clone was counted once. In DNA, the CDR3 is TGTGCCAGCTCTGCGGGCCCGGCATCTCTTGGGGAGACCCAGTACTTC. Amino acid sequence: CASSAGPASLGETQYF. The rearrangement links TRBV18 to TRBJ2-5, with D possibly TRBD2 on 5 matching bases. This CDR3 spans 16 amino acids. V was trimmed by 6 bases and J by 5 bases, leaving 22 bases between them. CDR1 is KGHSH, CDR2 LQKENI, per germline.

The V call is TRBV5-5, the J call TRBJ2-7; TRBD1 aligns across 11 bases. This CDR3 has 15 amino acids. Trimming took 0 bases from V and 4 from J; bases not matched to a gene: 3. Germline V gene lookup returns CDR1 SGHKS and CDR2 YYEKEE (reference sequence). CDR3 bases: TGTGCCAGCAGCTTGGGAGGGACAGGGGGGTACGAGCAGTACTTC. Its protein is CASSLGGTGGYEQYF.

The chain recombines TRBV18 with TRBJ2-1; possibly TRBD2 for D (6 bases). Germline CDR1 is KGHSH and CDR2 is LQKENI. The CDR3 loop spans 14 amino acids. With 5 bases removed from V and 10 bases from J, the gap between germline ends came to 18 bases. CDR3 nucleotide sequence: TGTGCCAGCTCAGGTGCGGGGAGTAGCGACGAGCAGTTCTTC. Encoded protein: CASSGAGSSDEQFF.

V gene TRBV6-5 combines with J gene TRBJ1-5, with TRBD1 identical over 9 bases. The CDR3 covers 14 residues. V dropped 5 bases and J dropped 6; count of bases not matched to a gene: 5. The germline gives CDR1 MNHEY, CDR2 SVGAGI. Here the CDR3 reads CASSVGQGGQPQHF. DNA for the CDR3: TGTGCCAGCAGTGTGGGACAGGGTGGTCAGCCCCAGCATTTT.

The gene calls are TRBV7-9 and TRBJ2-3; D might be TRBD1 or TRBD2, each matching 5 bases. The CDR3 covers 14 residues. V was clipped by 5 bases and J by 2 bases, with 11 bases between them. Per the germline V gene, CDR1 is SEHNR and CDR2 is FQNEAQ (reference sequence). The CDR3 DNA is TGTGCCAGCAGCCGGGGACGGGACACAGATACGCAGTATTTT. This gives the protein CASSRGRDTDTQYF.

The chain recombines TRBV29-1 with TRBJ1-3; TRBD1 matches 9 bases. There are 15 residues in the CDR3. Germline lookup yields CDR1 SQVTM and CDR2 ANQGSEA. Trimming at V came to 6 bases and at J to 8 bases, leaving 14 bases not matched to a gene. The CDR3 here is CSVDPGTGFKDTIYF. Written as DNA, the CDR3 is TGCAGCGTCGACCCCGGGACAGGGTTTAAGGACACCATATATTTT.

This CDR3 is CASSAQTGTGEQYF. In DNA, the CDR3 is TGTGCCAGCAGCGCTCAGACAGGGACGGGGGAGCAGTACTTC. The V gene is TRBV9, the J gene TRBJ2-7, with TRBD1 matching 7 bases. J gave up 7 bases and V 3 bases, and 10 bases lay outside the gene matches. This CDR3 is built from 14 residues. Germline CDR1 is SGDLS and CDR2 is YYNGEE.

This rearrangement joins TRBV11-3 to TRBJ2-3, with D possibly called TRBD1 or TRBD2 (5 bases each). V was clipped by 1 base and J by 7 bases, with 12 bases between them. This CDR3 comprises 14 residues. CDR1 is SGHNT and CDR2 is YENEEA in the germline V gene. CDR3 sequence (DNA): TGTGCCAGCAGCTTAGCCGGGACGGGGAATACGCAGTATTTT. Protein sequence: CASSLAGTGNTQYF.

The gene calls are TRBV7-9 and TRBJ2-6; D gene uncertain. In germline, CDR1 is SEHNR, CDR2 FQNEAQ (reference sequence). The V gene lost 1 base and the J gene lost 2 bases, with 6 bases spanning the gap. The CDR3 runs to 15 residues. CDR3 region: CASSLGITGANVLTF. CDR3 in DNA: TGTGCCAGCAGCTTAGGAATAACTGGGGCCAACGTCCTGACTTTC.

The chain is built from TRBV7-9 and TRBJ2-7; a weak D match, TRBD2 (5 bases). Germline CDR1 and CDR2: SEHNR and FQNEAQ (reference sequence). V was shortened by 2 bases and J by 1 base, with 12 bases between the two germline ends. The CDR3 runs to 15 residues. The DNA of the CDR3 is TGTGCCAGCAGCTTATCCGGGATAGGGTCCTACGAGCAGTACTTC. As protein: CASSLSGIGSYEQYF.

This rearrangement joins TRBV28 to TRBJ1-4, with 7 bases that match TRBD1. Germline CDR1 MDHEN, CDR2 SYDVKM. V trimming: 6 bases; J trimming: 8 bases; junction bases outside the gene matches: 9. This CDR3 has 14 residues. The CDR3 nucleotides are TGTGCCAGCAGACCCGACAGGGCAGGCGAAAAACTGTTTTTT. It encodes CASRPDRAGEKLFF.